Listed below are T cell receptor beta chains from one sample, sequenced in a study of Graves' ophthalmopathy and Graves' hyperthyroidism. TCRdb re-derived calls from the multiplex PCR reads in MiXCR, one entry per CDR3 protein. This sample has around 1,000,000 distinct CDR3 sequences, with about 36% found just once. The sequencing input was peripheral blood or thyroid tissue (not recorded which). The receptors here all came from an adult man with Graves' hyperthyroidism. CDR3s leave out the opening cysteine and the closing phenylalanine or tryptophan.

v_call cdr3_aa
TRBV20-1 SANPMGLGNTIY
TRBV29-1 SLGLAPQETQY
TRBV2 ASSESGQINQPQH
TRBV15 ATSREIGNQETQY
TRBV7-9 ASSFGTVGLGELF
TRBV11-2 ASRGLAGRSGANVLT
TRBV11-2 ASRLAGVRETQY
TRBV2 ASSPGQGASAAEQY
TRBV30 AWRDRSEAF
TRBV19 ASSQLTPQFFSNQPQH
TRBV7-7 ASSYQTWNTGELF
TRBV9 ASSETPTYEQY
TRBV3-1 ASSQDKGQVEQY
TRBV12-3/TRBV12-4 ASGPGNQPQH
TRBV7-2 ASSNRDRLQHGETQY
TRBV7-6 AGSEGLNSPLH
TRBV7-9 ASSQESLEADSSYNSPLH
TRBV5-1 ASSAGKAYEQY
TRBV5-1 ASSLGTHYGYT
TRBV10-3 AISGAPGQELQETQY
TRBV27 ASSGQGFLHSPLH
TRBV10-3 AISERQTSGAPGANVLT